This TCR beta chain derives from a study of T-cell reconstitution after alpha-beta-depleted transplantation in children. This clonotype was seen a handful of times. The TCRbeta library was prepared with unique molecular identifiers. TCRdb analysed the PCR reads with MiXCR anew, one entry per CDR3 protein. The table records roughly 610,000 distinct CDR3 sequences, 8% to 11% of them present only once. Germline-derived CDR1 and CDR2 are DFQATT and SNEGSKA (reference sequence). The CDR3 spans 14 residues. After removal of 3 bases from V and 5 bases from J, the junction contained 5 bases not matched to a gene.

The receptor comes from a human donor who donated a stem cell graft to a child with acute myeloid leukemia. Material: PBMCs from the stem cell graft donor, obtained from the stem cell graft. This chain links TRBV20-1 with TRBJ2-2, with 8 bases identical to TRBD2. The CDR3, as DNA: TGCAGTGCTAGCCGGGAGGGCCTGACCGGGGAGCTGTTTTTT. Amino acid sequence: CSASREGLTGELFF.